This TCR beta chain is drawn from a study of blood T cell repertoires in COVID-19. As for the study in general: COVID-19 samples from acute and convalescent phases originated in the United States, Italy and Spain. PBMCs, B-cell-depleted T cells, or T cells provided the cDNA or gDNA that made up the material.

Authors' data handling: Counts of nucleated cells, estimated from reference gene primer amplification, were obtained. Measured with immunoSEQ multiplex PCR; TCRdb has only the in-frame clones, and not every one. V and J calls and clone size are given by that table; D and trimming were obtained from the DNA. The sample holds approximately 170,000 clones, 70% to 85% seen once. This CDR3 contains 17 residues. Germline trimming cut 3 bases from V and 0 bases from J; bases unmatched to any gene: 8. Germline CDR1 reads KGHSH; CDR2 reads LQKENI. The chain links TRBV18 to TRBJ2-1; 7 nucleotides match TRBD1. The material sequenced was peripheral blood. The receptor was isolated from a woman in her fifties or sixties with acute or convalescent COVID-19. The CDR3 DNA follows: TGTGCCAGCTCACCCATAAGGACAGGCCTCTCCTACAATGAGCAGTTCTTC. Its protein product is CASSPIRTGLSYNEQFF.